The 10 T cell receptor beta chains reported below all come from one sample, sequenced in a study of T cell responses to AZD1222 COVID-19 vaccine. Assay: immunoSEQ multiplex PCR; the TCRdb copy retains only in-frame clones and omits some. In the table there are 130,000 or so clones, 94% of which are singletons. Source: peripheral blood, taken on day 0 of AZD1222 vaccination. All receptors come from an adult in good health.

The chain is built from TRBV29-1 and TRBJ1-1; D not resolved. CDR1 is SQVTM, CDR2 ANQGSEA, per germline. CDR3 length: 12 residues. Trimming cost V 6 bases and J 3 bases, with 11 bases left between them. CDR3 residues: CSVAVSDTEAFF. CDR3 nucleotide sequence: TGCAGCGTAGCAGTGTCTGACACTGAAGCTTTCTTT.

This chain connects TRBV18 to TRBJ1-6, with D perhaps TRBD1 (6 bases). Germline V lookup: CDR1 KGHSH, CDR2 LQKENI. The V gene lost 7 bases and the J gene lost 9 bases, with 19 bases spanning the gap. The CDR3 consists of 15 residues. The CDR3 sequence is CASLANRDQGSPLHF. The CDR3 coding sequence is TGTGCCAGCTTAGCCAACAGGGACCAAGGTTCACCCCTCCACTTT.

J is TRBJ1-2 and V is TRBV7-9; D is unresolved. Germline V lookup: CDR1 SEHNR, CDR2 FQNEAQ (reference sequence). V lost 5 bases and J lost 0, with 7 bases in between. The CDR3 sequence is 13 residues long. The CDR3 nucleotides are TGTGCCAGCAGCGACGAAGCTAACTATGGCTACACCTTC. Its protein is CASSDEANYGYTF.

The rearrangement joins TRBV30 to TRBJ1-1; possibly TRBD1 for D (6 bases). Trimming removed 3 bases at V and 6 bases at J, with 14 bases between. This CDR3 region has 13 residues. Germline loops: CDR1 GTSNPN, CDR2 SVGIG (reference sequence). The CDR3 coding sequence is TGTGCCTGGAGGGTAGGGGGAAGCGCTGAAGCTTTCTTT. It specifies CAWRVGGSAEAFF.

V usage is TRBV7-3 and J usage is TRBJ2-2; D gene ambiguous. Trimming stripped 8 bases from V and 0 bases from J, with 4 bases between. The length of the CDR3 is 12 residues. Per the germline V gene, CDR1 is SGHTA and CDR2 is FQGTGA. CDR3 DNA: TGTGCCAGCGGAGCGAACACCGGGGAGCTGTTTTTT. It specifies CASGANTGELFF. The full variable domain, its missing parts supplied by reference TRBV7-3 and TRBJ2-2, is GAGVSQTPSNKVTEKGKYVELRCDPISGHTALYWYRQSLGQGPEFLIYFQGTGAADDSGLPNDRFFAVRPEGSVSTLKIQRTERGDSAVYLCASGANTGELFFGEGSRLTVL.

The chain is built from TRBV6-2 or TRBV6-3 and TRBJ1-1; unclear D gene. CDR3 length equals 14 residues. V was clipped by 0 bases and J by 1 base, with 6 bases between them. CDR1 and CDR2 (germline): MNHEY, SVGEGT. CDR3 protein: CASSYSPGNTEAFF. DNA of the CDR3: TGTGCCAGCAGTTACTCGCCAGGGAACACTGAAGCTTTCTTT.

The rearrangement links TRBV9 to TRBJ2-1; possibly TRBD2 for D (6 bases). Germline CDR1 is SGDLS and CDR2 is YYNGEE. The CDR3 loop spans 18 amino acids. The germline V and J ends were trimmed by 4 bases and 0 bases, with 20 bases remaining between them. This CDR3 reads CASSTRSRDSSSYNEQFF. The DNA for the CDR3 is TGTGCCAGCAGCACCCGCTCGCGGGACTCCAGCTCCTACAATGAGCAGTTCTTC. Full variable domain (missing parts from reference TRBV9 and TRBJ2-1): DSGVTQTPKHLITATGQRVTLRCSPRSGDLSVYWYQQSLDQGLQFLIQYYNGEERAKGNILERFSAQQFPDLHSELNLSSLELGDSALYFCASSTRSRDSSSYNEQFFGPGTRLTVL.

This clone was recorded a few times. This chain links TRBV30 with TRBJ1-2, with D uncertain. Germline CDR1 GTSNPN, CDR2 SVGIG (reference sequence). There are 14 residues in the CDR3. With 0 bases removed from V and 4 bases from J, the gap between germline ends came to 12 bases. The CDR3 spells CAWSVSPTLYGYTF. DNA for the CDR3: TGTGCCTGGAGTGTATCCCCGACACTCTATGGCTACACCTTC. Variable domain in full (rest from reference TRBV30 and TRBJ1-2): SQTIHQWPATLVQPVGSPLSLECTVEGTSNPNLYWYRQAAGRGLQLLFYSVGIGQISSEVPQNLSASRPQDRQFILSSKKLLLSDSGFYLCAWSVSPTLYGYTFGSGTRLTVV.

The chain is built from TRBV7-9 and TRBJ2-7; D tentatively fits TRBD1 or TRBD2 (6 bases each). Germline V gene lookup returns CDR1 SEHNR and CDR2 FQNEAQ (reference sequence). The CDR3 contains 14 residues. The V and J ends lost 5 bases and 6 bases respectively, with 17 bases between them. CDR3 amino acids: CASSQEAGGAEQYF. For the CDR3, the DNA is TGTGCCAGCAGCCAAGAGGCCGGGGGCGCCGAGCAGTACTTC.

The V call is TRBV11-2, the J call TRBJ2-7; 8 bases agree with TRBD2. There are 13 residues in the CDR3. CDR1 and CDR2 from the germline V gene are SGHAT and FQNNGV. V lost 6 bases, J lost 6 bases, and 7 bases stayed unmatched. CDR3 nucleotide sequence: TGTGCCAGCAGGTCCGGGACTAGTCTCGAGCAGTACTTC. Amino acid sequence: CASRSGTSLEQYF.